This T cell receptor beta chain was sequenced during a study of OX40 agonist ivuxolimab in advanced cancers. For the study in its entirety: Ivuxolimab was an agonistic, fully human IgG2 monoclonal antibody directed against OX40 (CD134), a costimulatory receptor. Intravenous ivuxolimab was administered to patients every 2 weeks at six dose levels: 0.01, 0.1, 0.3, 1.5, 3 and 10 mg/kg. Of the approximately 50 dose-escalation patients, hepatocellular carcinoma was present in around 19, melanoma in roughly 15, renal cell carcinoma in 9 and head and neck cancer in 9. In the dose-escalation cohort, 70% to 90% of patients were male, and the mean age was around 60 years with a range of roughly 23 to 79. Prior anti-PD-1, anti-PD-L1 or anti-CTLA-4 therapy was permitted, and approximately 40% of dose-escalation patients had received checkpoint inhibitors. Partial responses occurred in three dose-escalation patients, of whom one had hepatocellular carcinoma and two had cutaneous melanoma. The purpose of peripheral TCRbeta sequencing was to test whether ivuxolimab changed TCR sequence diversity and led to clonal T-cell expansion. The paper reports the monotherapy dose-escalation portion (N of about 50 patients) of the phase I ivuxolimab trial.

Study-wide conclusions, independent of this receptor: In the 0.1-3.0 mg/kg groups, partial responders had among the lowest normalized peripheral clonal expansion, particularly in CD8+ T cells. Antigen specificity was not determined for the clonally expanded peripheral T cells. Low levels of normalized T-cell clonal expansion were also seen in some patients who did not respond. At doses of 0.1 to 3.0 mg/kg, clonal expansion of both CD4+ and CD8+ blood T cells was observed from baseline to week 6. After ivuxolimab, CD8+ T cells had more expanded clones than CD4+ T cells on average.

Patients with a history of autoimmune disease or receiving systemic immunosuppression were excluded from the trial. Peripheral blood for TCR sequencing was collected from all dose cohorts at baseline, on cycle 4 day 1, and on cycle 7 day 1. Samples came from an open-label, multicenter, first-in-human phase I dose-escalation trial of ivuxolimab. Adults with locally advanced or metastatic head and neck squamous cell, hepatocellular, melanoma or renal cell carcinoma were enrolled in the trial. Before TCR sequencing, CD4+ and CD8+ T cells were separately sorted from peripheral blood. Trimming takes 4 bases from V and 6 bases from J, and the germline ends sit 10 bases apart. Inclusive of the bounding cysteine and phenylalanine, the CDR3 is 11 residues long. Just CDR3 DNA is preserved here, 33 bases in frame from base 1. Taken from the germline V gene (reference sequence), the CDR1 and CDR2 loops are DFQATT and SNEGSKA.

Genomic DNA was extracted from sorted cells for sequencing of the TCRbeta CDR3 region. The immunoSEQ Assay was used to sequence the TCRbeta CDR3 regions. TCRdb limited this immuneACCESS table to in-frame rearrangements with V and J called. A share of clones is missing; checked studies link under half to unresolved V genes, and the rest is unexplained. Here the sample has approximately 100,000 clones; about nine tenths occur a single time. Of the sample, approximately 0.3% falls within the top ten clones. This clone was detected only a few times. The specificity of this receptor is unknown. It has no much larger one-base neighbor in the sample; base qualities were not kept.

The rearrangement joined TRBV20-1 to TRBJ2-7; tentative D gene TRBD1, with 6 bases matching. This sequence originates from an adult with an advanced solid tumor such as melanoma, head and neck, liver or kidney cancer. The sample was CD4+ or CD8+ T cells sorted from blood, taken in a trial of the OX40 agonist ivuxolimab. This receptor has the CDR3 CSAIRQVEQYF. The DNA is TGCAGTGCTATCCGACAGGTCGAGCAGTACTTC.